The 26 T cell receptor beta chains reported below all come from one sample, sequenced in a study of CD8 T cells in Susac syndrome (dated by TCRdb to between 2018 and 2021). Preparation of the library involved the immunoSEQ multiplex PCR assay. RNA was extracted using the RNeasy kit, and about 0.5 to 1 ug of the RNA was reverse transcribed with random hexamers. Starting from the raw public reads, TCRdb applied fastp trimming at Q25, assembled clones with MiXCR and retained in-frame beta chains. Identical CDR3 proteins give one entry, which carries the most common genes and DNA. Present in this sample are 250,000 to 300,000 distinct CDR3 sequences, approximately 85% of which were seen just once. The ten largest account for around 0.22% of the sample. Sequenced material: CD8+ T cells from PBMCs. These receptors all come from a human donor with multiple sclerosis.

The V and J genes are TRBV7-9 and TRBJ1-1, with D hard to call. Germline loops: CDR1 SEHNR, CDR2 FQNEAQ (reference sequence). This CDR3 is 14 amino acids long. The germline V and J ends were trimmed by 1 base and 4 bases, with 10 bases remaining between them. CDR3 coding DNA: TGTGCCAGCAGCTTAGGTGGCCCCGGCACTGAAGCTTTCTTT. Residues: CASSLGGPGTEAFF.

This clonotype was seen more than once but under ten times. CDR3 in amino acids: CASSLGGGAADTQYF. The CDR3 region has the DNA TGTGCCAGCAGCTTAGGGGGCGGAGCGGCAGATACGCAGTATTTT. The genes are TRBV7-2 and TRBJ2-3; D might be TRBD1 or TRBD2, each matching 5 bases. The CDR3 spans 15 residues. Germline assignment: CDR1 SGHTA and CDR2 FQGNSA. Trimming took 1 base from V and 4 from J, leaving 12 bases between them. The full variable domain, with the rest looked up from reference TRBV7-2 and TRBJ2-3, is GAGVSQSPSNKVTEKGKDVELRCDPISGHTALYWYRQSLGQGLEFLIYFQGNSAPDKSGLPSDRFSAERTGGSVSTLTIQRTQQEDSAVYLCASSLGGGAADTQYFGPGTRLTVL.

This clonotype appeared a few times. The V call is TRBV6-2 or TRBV6-3, the J call TRBJ2-1, with D possibly TRBD2 on 5 matching bases. Per the germline V gene, CDR1 is MNHEY and CDR2 is SVGEGT. V lost 10 bases, J lost 4 bases, and 14 bases lay in between. This CDR3 contains 13 residues. The CDR3 DNA follows: TGTGCCACCCTCGGACTGCCATACAATGAGCAGTTCTTC. It encodes CATLGLPYNEQFF.

The chain recombines TRBV27 with TRBJ2-3, with TRBD2 matching over 11 bases. The length of the CDR3 is 17 residues. V lost 5 bases to trimming and J lost 3 bases; unmatched junction nucleotides: 10. The germline V gene has CDR1 MNHEY and CDR2 SMNVEV (reference sequence). The CDR3 DNA reads as TGTGCCAGCAGTCCCCGGATAGCGGGAGGGTTAACAGATACGCAGTATTTT. It is translated as CASSPRIAGGLTDTQYF.

This rearrangement joins TRBV12-3 or TRBV12-4 to TRBJ2-1, with D possibly being TRBD1 (5 bases). The CDR3 spans 15 residues. V was trimmed by 3 bases and J by 4 bases, leaving 13 bases between them. The CDR3 DNA follows: TGTGCCAGCAGTTTGATGATAGGACAATACAATGAGCAGTTCTTC. Encoded protein: CASSLMIGQYNEQFF.

The chain's CDR3 is CASSQGREGTVNIQYF. The DNA of the CDR3 is TGCGCCAGCAGCCAAGGACGGGAGGGAACGGTCAACATTCAGTACTTC. The chain combines TRBV4-3 with TRBJ2-4, with TRBD2 identical over 8 bases. V shed 1 base and J 7 bases; nucleotides not matched to a gene: 9. Germline assignment: CDR1 LGHNA and CDR2 YSLEER. The CDR3 has 16 amino acids.

The chain has TRBV28 and TRBJ2-1, with 7 nucleotides matching TRBD2. The V and J ends lost 5 bases and 2 bases, in that order; junction bases with no gene match: 9. The CDR3 is made up of 16 amino acids. Germline-derived CDR1 and CDR2 are MDHEN and SYDVKM. The CDR3 spells CASSNWRESPYNEQFF. The CDR3 region has the DNA TGTGCCAGCAGTAATTGGCGGGAGAGTCCCTACAATGAGCAGTTCTTC.

This chain links TRBV5-6 with TRBJ2-1; D remains unclear. The germline V and J ends were trimmed by 7 bases and 2 bases, with 7 bases remaining between them. This CDR3 spans 12 amino acids. Germline V lookup: CDR1 SGHDT, CDR2 YYEEEE. For the CDR3, the DNA is TGTGCCAGCCACGGACCCTACAATGAGCAGTTCTTC. Its translation: CASHGPYNEQFF. The full variable domain, in which reference TRBV5-6 and TRBJ2-1 provide the parts outside the CDR3, is DAGVTQSPTHLIKTRGQQVTLRCSPKSGHDTVSWYQQALGQGPQFIFQYYEEEERQRGNFPDRFSGHQFPNYSSELNVNALLLGDSALYLCASHGPYNEQFFGPGTRLTVL.

The chain combines TRBV28 with TRBJ2-5, with D perhaps given as TRBD1 or TRBD2 (5 bases each). There are 15 residues in the CDR3. Germline loops: CDR1 MDHEN, CDR2 SYDVKM. Trimming left V 7 bases short and J 1 base short, with 16 bases between. In DNA, the CDR3 is TGTGCCAGCACCCCGGGACGCCGGCTCCAAGAGACCCAGTACTTC. This codes for CASTPGRRLQETQYF. Full variable domain (missing parts from reference TRBV28 and TRBJ2-5): DVKVTQSSRYLVKRTGEKVFLECVQDMDHENMFWYRQDPGLGLRLIYFSYDVKMKEKGDIPEGYSVSREKKERFSLILESASTNQTSMYLCASTPGRRLQETQYFGPGTRLLVL.

V usage is TRBV24-1 and J usage is TRBJ1-2, with unresolved D. Germline V gene lookup returns CDR1 KGHDR and CDR2 SFDVKD. V was shortened by 4 bases and J by 2 bases, with 7 bases between the two germline ends. There are 13 residues in the CDR3. CDR3 sequence: CATSDTQNYGYTF. CDR3 DNA: TGTGCCACCAGTGACACCCAGAACTATGGCTACACCTTC.

The chain joins TRBV7-9 to TRBJ1-2; 7 bases are a match to TRBD1. Germline CDR1 reads SEHNR; CDR2 reads FQNEAQ (reference sequence). Trimming at V came to 4 bases and at J to 8 bases, leaving 7 bases not matched to a gene. The CDR3 length is 13 residues. The DNA for the CDR3 is TGTGCCAGCAGCTCGGAGGGGGCCGACGGCTACACCTTC. It is translated as CASSSEGADGYTF.

This clonotype came up once. This chain connects TRBV4-3 to TRBJ2-7, with 12 bases identical to TRBD2. After removal of 0 bases from V and 3 bases from J, the junction contained 9 bases not matched to a gene. The CDR3 is 18 amino acids. Germline V gives CDR1 LGHNA, CDR2 YSLEER. CDR3 in amino acids: CASSQDLGLAGRFYEQYF. The DNA of the CDR3 is TGCGCCAGCAGCCAAGATCTCGGACTAGCGGGACGGTTCTACGAGCAGTACTTC.

This rearrangement joins TRBV4-3 to TRBJ2-1; possible D gene TRBD2, 5 bases. Germline assignment: CDR1 LGHNA and CDR2 YSLEER. This CDR3 region has 16 residues. V dropped 0 bases and J dropped 5 bases, with 14 bases sitting between them. CDR3 nucleotides: TGCGCCAGCAGCCAAGATCTTCCGGGAAGAGACAATGAGCAGTTCTTC. This translates into CASSQDLPGRDNEQFF.

The gene calls are TRBV13 and TRBJ2-1; D not resolved. The CDR3 consists of 12 residues. V was trimmed by 5 bases and J by 7 bases, leaving 9 bases between them. CDR1 and CDR2 from the germline V gene are PRHDT and FYEKMQ (reference sequence). CDR3 nucleotide sequence: TGTGCCAGCAGCCTTTGGGTAAATGAGCAGTTCTTC. Residues: CASSLWVNEQFF.

The chain combines TRBV7-8 with TRBJ1-2; a weak D match, TRBD1 (6 bases). Germline V gene sequence: CDR1 SGHVS, CDR2 FQNEAQ. The CDR3 runs to 16 residues. Trimming cost V 1 base and J 2 bases, with 14 bases left between them. CDR3 amino acids: CASSLDPGVGNYGYTF. The CDR3, as DNA: TGTGCCAGCAGCTTAGATCCAGGGGTAGGGAACTATGGCTACACCTTC.

This clonotype occurred once. The rearrangement uses TRBV9 and TRBJ1-5; D is uncertain. V lost 0 bases and J 2 bases, leaving 21 bases between the germline ends. The length of the CDR3 is 19 residues. Germline lookup yields CDR1 SGDLS and CDR2 YYNGEE. The CDR3 here is CASSVEPRTGVWGNQPQHF. The CDR3 DNA is TGTGCCAGCAGCGTAGAACCTCGGACTGGGGTCTGGGGCAATCAGCCCCAGCATTTT.

The rearrangement joins TRBV4-3 to TRBJ2-5; D is unclear. Germline-derived CDR1 and CDR2 are LGHNA and YSLEER. The CDR3 sequence is 15 residues long. V gave up 1 base and J gave up 5 bases, with 14 bases separating them. DNA for the CDR3: TGCGCCAGCAGCCAAGTTCAGAACTCCTGGGAGACCCAGTACTTC. As protein: CASSQVQNSWETQYF.

The genes are TRBV29-1 and TRBJ2-1; 7 nucleotides match TRBD1. J gave up 0 bases and V 5 bases, and 7 bases lay outside the gene matches. This CDR3 has 15 residues. The germline gives CDR1 SQVTM, CDR2 ANQGSEA. The CDR3 bases are TGCAGCGTTCGAACAGGGGATAGCTCCTACAATGAGCAGTTCTTC. Translation gives CSVRTGDSSYNEQFF.

The rearrangement joins TRBV30 to TRBJ1-5, with TRBD1 as a possible D gene (6 bases). CDR1 is GTSNPN, CDR2 SVGIG, per germline (reference sequence). The CDR3 has 13 residues. Between the trimmed V and J ends, which lost 8 bases and 6 bases, there was a span of 17 bases. The CDR3 DNA follows: TGTGCCGCTGTAACAGGGCACGGTCAGCCCCAGCATTTT. Amino acids: CAAVTGHGQPQHF. The whole variable domain, remainder taken from reference TRBV30 and TRBJ1-5, is SQTIHQWPATLVQPVGSPLSLECTVEGTSNPNLYWYRQAAGRGLQLLFYSVGIGQISSEVPQNLSASRPQDRQFILSSKKLLLSDSGFYLCAAVTGHGQPQHFGDGTRLSIL.

The chain joins TRBV4-2 to TRBJ2-5, with a tentative D call TRBD2 (6 bases). This CDR3 has 18 residues. The V gene's germline CDR1 is LGHNA and CDR2 YNFKEQ. The V end lost 1 base, the J end lost 2 bases, and 20 bases lay between the germline ends. The CDR3 coding sequence is TGTGCCAGCAGCCAAGTCCGGGAAGGGAGGTGTTGGCAAGAGACCCAGTACTTC. Translation gives CASSQVREGRCWQETQYF.

V is TRBV11-2 and J is TRBJ2-7; TRBD2 aligns across 9 bases. After removal of 1 base from V and 4 bases from J, the junction contained 5 bases not matched to a gene. Germline-derived CDR1 and CDR2 are SGHAT and FQNNGV. This CDR3 contains 15 residues. For the CDR3, the DNA is TGTGCCAGCAGCTTAGGACGCGGGAGGGTTTACGAGCAGTACTTC. It encodes CASSLGRGRVYEQYF.

The chain employs TRBV4-1 and TRBJ2-2, with a tentative D call TRBD2 (5 bases). Per the germline V gene, CDR1 is MGHRA and CDR2 is YSYEKL. CDR3 length: 15 amino acids. The germline V and J ends were trimmed by 0 bases and 5 bases, with 10 bases remaining between them. The CDR3 DNA sequence: TGCGCCAGCAGCCAAGATACTCCGGGGACCGGGGAGCTGTTTTTT. Its translation is CASSQDTPGTGELFF.

The J gene is TRBJ1-3, the V gene TRBV27; the D gene is possibly TRBD1 (6 bases). Deletions cut 5 bases from V and 4 bases from J, with 12 bases between. The CDR3 sequence is 14 residues long. Germline CDR1 is MNHEY and CDR2 is SMNVEV (reference sequence). The CDR3 nucleotides are TGTGCCAGCAGTACCCTAGGGGGGGGAAACACCATATATTTT. Residues: CASSTLGGGNTIYF.

The V gene is TRBV13, the J gene TRBJ1-1; D not resolved. Trimming pared 3 bases from V and 3 bases from J, leaving 8 bases between. The CDR3 is made up of 13 amino acids. Germline assignment: CDR1 PRHDT and CDR2 FYEKMQ (reference sequence). The DNA for the CDR3 is TGTGCCAGCAGCTTGAAACCGGACACTGAAGCTTTCTTT. Translating gives CASSLKPDTEAFF.

The V gene is TRBV20-1, the J gene TRBJ2-7; no definite D call. The CDR3 covers 15 residues. The germline V gene encodes CDR1 DFQATT and CDR2 SNEGSKA (reference sequence). V lost 0 bases and J lost 3, with 15 bases in between. CDR3 in DNA: TGCAGTGCTAGAGATTTACTGGTACCTCTCTACGAGCAGTACTTC. Residues: CSARDLLVPLYEQYF.

This chain uses TRBV6-1 with TRBJ2-1; 12 bases fit TRBD2. This CDR3 spans 14 amino acids. J lost 15 bases, V lost 6 bases, and 12 bases had no gene match. Germline CDR1 MNHNS, CDR2 SASEGT. CDR3 sequence (DNA): TGTGCCAGCAGGCTAGCGGGAGGGCCGTTGGTTCTGTTCTTC. It encodes CASRLAGGPLVLFF.